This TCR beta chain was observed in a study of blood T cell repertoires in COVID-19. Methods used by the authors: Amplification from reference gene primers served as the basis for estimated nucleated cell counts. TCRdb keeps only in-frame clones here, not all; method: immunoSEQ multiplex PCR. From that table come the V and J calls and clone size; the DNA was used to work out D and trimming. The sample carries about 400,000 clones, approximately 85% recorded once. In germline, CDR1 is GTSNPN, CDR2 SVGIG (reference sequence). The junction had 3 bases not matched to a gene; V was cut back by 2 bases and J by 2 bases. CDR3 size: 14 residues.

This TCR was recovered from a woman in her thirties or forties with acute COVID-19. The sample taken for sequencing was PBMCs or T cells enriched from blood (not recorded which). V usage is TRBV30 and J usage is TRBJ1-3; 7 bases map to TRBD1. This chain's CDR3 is CAWSITGAGNTIYF. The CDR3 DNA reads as TGTGCCTGGAGTATAACAGGGGCTGGAAACACCATATATTTT.